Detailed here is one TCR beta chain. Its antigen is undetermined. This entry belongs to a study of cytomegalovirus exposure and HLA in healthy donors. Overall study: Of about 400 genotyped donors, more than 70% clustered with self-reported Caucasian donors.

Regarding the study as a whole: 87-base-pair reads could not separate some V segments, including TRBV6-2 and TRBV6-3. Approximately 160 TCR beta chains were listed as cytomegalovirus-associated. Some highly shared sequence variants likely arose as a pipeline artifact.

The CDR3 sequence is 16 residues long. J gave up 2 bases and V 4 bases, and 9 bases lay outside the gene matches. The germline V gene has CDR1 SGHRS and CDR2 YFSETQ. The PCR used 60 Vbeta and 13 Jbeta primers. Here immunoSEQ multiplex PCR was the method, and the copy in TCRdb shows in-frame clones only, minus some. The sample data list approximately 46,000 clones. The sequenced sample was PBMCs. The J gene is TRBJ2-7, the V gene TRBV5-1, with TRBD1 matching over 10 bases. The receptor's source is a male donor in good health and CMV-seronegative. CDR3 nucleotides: TGCGCCAGCAGCCTTGCCTTGGGGACAGGGGCCTACGAGCAGTACTTC. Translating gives CASSLALGTGAYEQYF. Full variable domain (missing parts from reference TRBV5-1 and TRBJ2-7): KAGVTQTPRYLIKTRGQQVTLSCSPISGHRSVSWYQQTPGQGLQFLFEYFSETQRNKGNFPGRFSGRQFSNSRSEMNVSTLELGDSALYLCASSLALGTGAYEQYFGPGTRLTVT.